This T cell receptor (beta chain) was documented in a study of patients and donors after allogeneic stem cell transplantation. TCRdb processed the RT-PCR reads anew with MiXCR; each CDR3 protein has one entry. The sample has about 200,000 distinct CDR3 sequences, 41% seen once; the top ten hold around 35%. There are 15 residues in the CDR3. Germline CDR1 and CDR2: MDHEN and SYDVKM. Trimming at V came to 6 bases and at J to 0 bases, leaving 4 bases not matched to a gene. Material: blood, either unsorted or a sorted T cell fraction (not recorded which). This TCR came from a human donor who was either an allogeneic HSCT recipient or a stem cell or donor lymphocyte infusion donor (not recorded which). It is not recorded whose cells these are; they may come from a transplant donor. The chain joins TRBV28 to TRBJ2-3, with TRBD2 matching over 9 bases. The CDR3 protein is CASSPREGSTDTQYF. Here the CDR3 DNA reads TGTGCCAGCAGCCCGCGGGAGGGAAGCACAGATACGCAGTATTTT.